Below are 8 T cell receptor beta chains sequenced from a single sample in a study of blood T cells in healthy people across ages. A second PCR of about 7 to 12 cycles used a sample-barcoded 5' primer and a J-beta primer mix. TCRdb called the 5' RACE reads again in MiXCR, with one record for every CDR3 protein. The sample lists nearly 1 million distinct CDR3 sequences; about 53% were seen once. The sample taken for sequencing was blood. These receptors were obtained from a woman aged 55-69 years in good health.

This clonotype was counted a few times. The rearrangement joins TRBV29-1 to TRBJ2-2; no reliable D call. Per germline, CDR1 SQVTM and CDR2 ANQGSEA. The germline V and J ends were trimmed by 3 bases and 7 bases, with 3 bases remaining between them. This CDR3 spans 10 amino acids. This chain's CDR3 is CSVDSGELFF. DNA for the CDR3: TGCAGCGTTGATAGCGGGGAGCTGTTTTTT.

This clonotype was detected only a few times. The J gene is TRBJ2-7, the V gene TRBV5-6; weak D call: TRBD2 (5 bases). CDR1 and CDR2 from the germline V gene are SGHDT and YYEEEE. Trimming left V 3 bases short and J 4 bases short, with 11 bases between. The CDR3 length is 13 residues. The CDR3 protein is CASSYIGGYEQYF. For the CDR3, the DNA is TGTGCCAGCAGCTATATCGGAGGATACGAGCAGTACTTC.

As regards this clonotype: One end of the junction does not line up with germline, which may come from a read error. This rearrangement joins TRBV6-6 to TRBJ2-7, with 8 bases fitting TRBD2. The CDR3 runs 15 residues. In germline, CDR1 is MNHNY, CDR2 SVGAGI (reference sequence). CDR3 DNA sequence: TGTACCAGCAGTCGGAGCGGGAGTATCGCCTACGAGCAGTACTTC. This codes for CTSSRSGSIAYEQYF.

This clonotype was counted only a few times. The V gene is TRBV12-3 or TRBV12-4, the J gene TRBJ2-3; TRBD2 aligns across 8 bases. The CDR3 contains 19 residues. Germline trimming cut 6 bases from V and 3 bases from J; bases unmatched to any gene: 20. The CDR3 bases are TGTGCCAGCAGCACCACGATTGGTAGCGGGGCCGCCCCGACAGATACGCAGTATTTT. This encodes CASSTTIGSGAAPTDTQYF.

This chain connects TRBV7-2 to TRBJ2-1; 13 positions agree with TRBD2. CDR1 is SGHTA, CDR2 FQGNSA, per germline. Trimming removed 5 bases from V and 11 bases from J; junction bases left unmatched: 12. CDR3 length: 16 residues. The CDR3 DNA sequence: TGTGCCAGCAGCGCCACTTCCCGACTAGCGGGAGGCAAGCAGTTCTTC. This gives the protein CASSATSRLAGGKQFF.

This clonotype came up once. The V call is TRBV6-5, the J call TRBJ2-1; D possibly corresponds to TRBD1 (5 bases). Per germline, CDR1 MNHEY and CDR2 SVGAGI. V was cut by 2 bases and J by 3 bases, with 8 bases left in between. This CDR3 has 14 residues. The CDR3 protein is CASSYGAGYNEQFF. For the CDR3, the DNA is TGTGCCAGCAGTTACGGGGCTGGCTACAATGAGCAGTTCTTC.

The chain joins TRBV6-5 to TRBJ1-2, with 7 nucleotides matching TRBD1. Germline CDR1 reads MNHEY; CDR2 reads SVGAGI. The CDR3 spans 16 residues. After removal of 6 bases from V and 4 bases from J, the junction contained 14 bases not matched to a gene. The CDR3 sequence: CASRRNQGDWGYGYTF. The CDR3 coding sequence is TGTGCCAGCAGGCGCAACCAGGGGGATTGGGGCTATGGCTACACCTTC.

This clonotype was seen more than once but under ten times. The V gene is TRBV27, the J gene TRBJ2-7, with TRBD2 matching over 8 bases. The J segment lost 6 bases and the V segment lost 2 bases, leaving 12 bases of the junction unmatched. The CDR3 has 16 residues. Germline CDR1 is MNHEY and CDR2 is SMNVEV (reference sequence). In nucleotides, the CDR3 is TGTGCCAGCAGTTTACAGCTCGCGGGGGGACGGGGCGAGCAGTACTTC. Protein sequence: CASSLQLAGGRGEQYF.